This T cell receptor (beta chain) was obtained from a study of graft-versus-host responses after intestinal transplantation. Study-level background: Every transplant recipient was induced with anti-thymocyte globulin, then maintained on tacrolimus and steroids for around 3 years.

The method was immunoSEQ multiplex PCR; TCRdb's version includes in-frame clones alone and lacks a portion of them. The sample shows about 84,000 clones, around 93% of them seen only once. The CDR3 totals 14 residues. The germline V gene has CDR1 SGDLS and CDR2 YYNGEE. The V end lost 3 bases, the J end lost 6 bases, and 12 bases lay between the germline ends. Worth noting for this clone: The antigen is unknown.

Material: unstimulated CD4+ T cells sorted from spleen or lymph node cells, obtained before transplant. The J gene is TRBJ2-2, the V gene TRBV9, with a possible D match to TRBD1 (6 bases). The clonotype comes from a human donor who was the organ donor for an intestinal transplant. The CDR3 sequence is CASSATWTAGELFF. CDR3 DNA sequence: TGTGCCAGCAGCGCAACCTGGACAGCCGGGGAGCTGTTTTTT. The full variable domain, its missing parts supplied by reference TRBV9 and TRBJ2-2, is DSGVTQTPKHLITATGQRVTLRCSPRSGDLSVYWYQQSLDQGLQFLIQYYNGEERAKGNILERFSAQQFPDLHSELNLSSLELGDSALYFCASSATWTAGELFFGEGSRLTVL.